This T cell receptor beta chain was sequenced during a study of T-cell memory formation after mild COVID-19. The V gene lost 6 bases and the J gene lost 5 bases, with 19 bases spanning the gap. The CDR3 runs to 15 residues. One entry per CDR3 protein, called by TCRdb with MiXCR from the 5' RACE reads. Here the sample spans hundreds of thousands of distinct CDR3 sequences, 15% to 20% being singletons. The V and J genes are TRBV12-3 or TRBV12-4 and TRBJ2-5; a weak D match, TRBD2 (6 bases). The material sequenced was PBMCs or a T cell subset sorted from them (not recorded which). This receptor was taken from a young man who had mild COVID-19 (a few samples of this study predate the infection). Cell type and time point are not known. CDR3 nucleotide sequence: TGTGCCAGCAGAAAAGGGGAGGTGCTGAGCGAGACCCAGTACTTC. It translates to CASRKGEVLSETQYF.